The table lists the clone carrying this T cell receptor (beta chain) with a few counts. Its matching antigen is unknown. Then a second PCR, running roughly 7 to 11 cycles, was carried out with a sample-barcoded 5' primer and a J-beta primer mix. Each cDNA molecule was tagged by a template-switch adaptor that had 12 random nucleotides. MiXCR, applied by TCRdb to the 5' RACE reads, yields one record per CDR3 protein. The repertoire consists of some 1.6 million distinct CDR3 sequences, with 34% occurring once and the leading ten covering around 10%. This entry is derived from a study of blood T cells in healthy people across ages. General study results and limits: Long-lived donors carried more naive CD4+ cells and greater diversity than aged donors.

Germline-derived CDR1 and CDR2 are SGHRS and YFSETQ. The CDR3 contains 15 residues. Material: blood. The chain is built from TRBV5-1 and TRBJ2-4; D tentatively fits TRBD1 or TRBD2 (5 bases each). The last part of the DNA fits TRBJ2-7 better; the J call may be wrong. The sequence came from a woman in her twenties or thirties in good health. The CDR3 bases are TGCGCCAGCAGCTTGGAGCCGGGGACCCTTCACGAGCAGTACTTC. It specifies CASSLEPGTLHEQYF.